Presented here are 21 T cell receptor beta chains from one specimen sequenced in a study of cytomegalovirus exposure and HLA in healthy donors (dated by TCRdb to 2016 to 2017). The method was the immunoSEQ multiplex PCR assay. For the multiplex PCR, a mixture combining 60 forward primers for TCR Vbeta segments and 13 reverse primers for TCR Jbeta segments was used. TCRdb limited this immuneACCESS table to in-frame rearrangements with V and J called. A share of clones is missing; checked studies link under half to unresolved V genes, and the rest is unexplained. Within this sample are 120,000 or so clones, with around three quarters of them counted one time only. The top ten clonotypes cover about 3.3% of the sample. The sequenced sample was PBMCs. The receptors stem from a woman aged 45 to 65 in good health and CMV-seronegative.

This clone showed up just a few times. This chain joins TRBV6-4 and TRBJ2-1; TRBD2 agrees at 8 bases. Germline V gives CDR1 MRHNA, CDR2 SNTAGT. The CDR3 is made up of 15 amino acids. V was pared by 4 bases and J by 7 bases, with 9 bases of the junction left unmatched. CDR3 bases: TGTGCCAGCAGTGCTCAAGCGGGAGAGGGGAATGAGCAGTTCTTC. Translating it yields CASSAQAGEGNEQFF.

This sequence joins TRBV10-3 and TRBJ2-7; 10 nucleotides align to TRBD2. CDR1 is ENHRY and CDR2 is SYGVKD in the germline V gene. V shed 2 bases, J shed 7 bases, and the junction held 8 bases outside the gene matches. The CDR3 sequence is 15 residues long. Written as DNA, the CDR3 is TGTGCCATCAGTGAGCTAGCGGGAGTGGGGGATGAGCAGTACTTC. Protein product: CAISELAGVGDEQYF.

This clone occurred a few times. J is TRBJ1-1 and V is TRBV19, with a possible D match to TRBD1 (6 bases). Germline lookup yields CDR1 LNHDA and CDR2 SQIVND (reference sequence). CDR3 length: 19 residues. Trimming stripped 3 bases from V and 2 bases from J, with 25 bases between. CDR3 loop: CASSISLLVSTGLNTEAFF. In nucleotides, the CDR3 is TGTGCCAGTAGTATCTCCCTTTTGGTTTCCACAGGGCTTAACACTGAAGCTTTCTTT.

The chain joins TRBV27 to TRBJ1-1, with D unresolved. Trimming took 7 bases from V and 0 from J, leaving 9 bases between them. CDR3 length: 13 residues. Per the germline V gene, CDR1 is MNHEY and CDR2 is SMNVEV (reference sequence). In nucleotides, the CDR3 is TGTGCCAGCACTTCCTCAGTGAACACTGAAGCTTTCTTT. Amino acid sequence: CASTSSVNTEAFF.

The chain joins TRBV4-1 to TRBJ1-5; possible D gene TRBD1, 5 bases. The CDR3 runs 17 residues. Between the trimmed V and J ends, which lost 6 bases and 0 bases, there was a span of 18 bases. Germline V gene data show CDR1 as MGHRA and CDR2 as YSYEKL. The CDR3 loop reads CASSTGGSVTSNQPQHF. In DNA, the CDR3 is TGCGCCAGCAGTACAGGTGGGTCAGTAACTAGCAATCAGCCCCAGCATTTT.

The chain employs TRBV5-6 and TRBJ2-7; perhaps TRBD2 as D (6 bases). The CDR3 is 14 amino acids. Germline-derived CDR1 and CDR2 are SGHDT and YYEEEE. Trimming cost V 2 bases and J 3 bases, with 12 bases left between them. As DNA, the CDR3 is TGTGCCAGCAGCTTTGGGACGGGAGACTACGAGCAGTACTTC. It specifies CASSFGTGDYEQYF.

In DNA, the CDR3 is TGTGCCAGCTCACCGGGGCTCGCCTACGAGCAGTACTTC. This encodes CASSPGLAYEQYF. V usage is TRBV18 and J usage is TRBJ2-7; D is possibly TRBD1 (5 bases). The CDR3 totals 13 residues. Germline V gene lookup returns CDR1 KGHSH and CDR2 LQKENI. Trimming pared 3 bases from V and 2 bases from J, leaving 8 bases between. Variable domain in full (rest from reference TRBV18 and TRBJ2-7): NAGVMQNPRHLVRRRGQEARLRCSPMKGHSHVYWYRQLPEEGLKFMVYLQKENIIDESGMPKERFSAEFPKEGPSILRIQQVVRGDSAAYFCASSPGLAYEQYFGPGTRLTVT.

This chain joins TRBV11-2 and TRBJ2-5; tentative D call: TRBD2 (6 bases). CDR3 length: 15 residues. V lost 2 bases and J lost 0, with 10 bases in between. The germline gives CDR1 SGHAT, CDR2 FQNNGV. CDR3 sequence: CASSLWRDDQETQYF. CDR3 DNA: TGTGCCAGCAGCTTATGGCGGGACGACCAAGAGACCCAGTACTTC.

The chain uses TRBV29-1 and TRBJ2-3; D may be TRBD1 (6 bases). The germline gives CDR1 SQVTM, CDR2 ANQGSEA. V was trimmed by 6 bases and J by 0 bases, leaving 10 bases between them. The CDR3 contains 13 residues. The CDR3 sequence: CSVSTGSTDTQYF. The CDR3 DNA reads as TGCAGCGTCTCGACAGGAAGCACAGATACGCAGTATTTT.

This clone was counted between two and nine times. This chain connects TRBV30 to TRBJ2-7; 7 nucleotides line up with TRBD1. The CDR3 runs to 14 residues. Germline CDR1 is GTSNPN and CDR2 is SVGIG (reference sequence). J gave up 7 bases and V 1 base, and 10 bases lay outside the gene matches. In nucleotides, the CDR3 is TGTGCCTGGAGTGGAACTACAGGGGTTCGGGAGCAGTACTTC. As protein: CAWSGTTGVREQYF. The full variable domain, rest sourced from reference TRBV30 and TRBJ2-7, is SQTIHQWPATLVQPVGSPLSLECTVEGTSNPNLYWYRQAAGRGLQLLFYSVGIGQISSEVPQNLSASRPQDRQFILSSKKLLLSDSGFYLCAWSGTTGVREQYFGPGTRLTVT.

This chain links TRBV30 with TRBJ1-2, with TRBD1 as a possible D gene (6 bases). The CDR3 length is 11 residues. Germline lookup yields CDR1 GTSNPN and CDR2 SVGIG (reference sequence). Trimming left V 7 bases short and J 6 bases short, with 12 bases between. CDR3 DNA sequence: TGTGCCTCTGCTGACAGGCATGGCTACACCTTC. Its translation: CASADRHGYTF.

The chain recombines TRBV2 with TRBJ2-4, with D perhaps matching TRBD1 (5 bases). Germline V gene data show CDR1 as SNHLY and CDR2 as FYNNEI. V was cut by 8 bases and J by 8 bases, with 16 bases left in between. The CDR3 has 13 amino acids. The DNA of the CDR3 is TGTGCCAGCTGGGGCCTACCCCTGGACATTCAGTACTTC. This encodes CASWGLPLDIQYF. Filled out from reference TRBV2 and TRBJ2-4, the complete variable domain reads EPEVTQTPSHQVTQMGQEVILRCVPISNHLYFYWYRQILGQKVEFLVSFYNNEISEKSEIFDDQFSVERPDGSNFTLKIRSTKLEDSAMYFCASWGLPLDIQYFGAGTRLSVL.

The V call is TRBV7-7, the J call TRBJ2-5, with D maybe TRBD2 (6 bases). The V end was cut by 5 bases, the J end by 2 bases, with 15 bases between. Looked up from germline, CDR1 is SSHAT and CDR2 is FNYEAQ (reference sequence). The CDR3 covers 15 residues. The CDR3 coding sequence is TGTGCCAGCAGCAAACGGGGACTTTCACAAGAGACCCAGTACTTC. It translates to CASSKRGLSQETQYF.

About this clone itself: One end of the junction varies from germline; a read error may be responsible. The chain combines TRBV7-9 with TRBJ2-7, with 15 bases matching TRBD2. This CDR3 is 19 amino acids long. The germline gives CDR1 SEHNR, CDR2 FQNEAQ (reference sequence). In DNA form, the CDR3 reads TGTTCCAGCAGCCACGGACTAGCGGGAGGGCCCGACAATCTATACGAGCAGTACTTC. It codes for CSSSHGLAGGPDNLYEQYF.

The V call is TRBV28, the J call TRBJ2-7; 7 bases are a match to TRBD2. V gave up 2 bases and J gave up 0 bases; unmatched junction bases: 1. Germline V gene lookup returns CDR1 MDHEN and CDR2 SYDVKM. The CDR3 has 14 amino acids. CDR3 in DNA: TGTGCCAGCAGTTTAGGCGGGAGCTCCTACGAGCAGTACTTC. As protein: CASSLGGSSYEQYF.

This clone was observed a handful of times. Because the CDR3 is missing its conserved closing phenylalanine or tryptophan, this is likely a read error. The DNA is omitted, as the CDR3 cannot be located on it reliably, and the CDR3 follows TCRdb's listing. The CDR3 region is CASSSGTSGRPLL. The chain employs TRBV5-8 and TRBJ2-7; the D call of TRBD2 is as the table states it, not checked on the DNA. Germline V CDR1 and CDR2: SGHTS, YDEGEE. The CDR3 sequence runs 13 residues, both termini included.

The chain has TRBV9 and TRBJ2-3; weak D call: TRBD2 (5 bases). V shed 4 bases and J shed 0 bases, with 15 bases lying between them. The CDR3 spans 16 residues. Germline V gene lookup returns CDR1 SGDLS and CDR2 YYNGEE. The CDR3, as DNA: TGTGCCAGCAGCATAGGAGGCGGGTTTAGCACAGATACGCAGTATTTT. Translated, it gives CASSIGGGFSTDTQYF.

The chain employs TRBV6-1 and TRBJ2-6; TRBD1 agrees at 7 bases. Per the germline V gene, CDR1 is MNHNS and CDR2 is SASEGT. Unmatched junction bases numbered 3, after V lost 5 bases and J lost 2 bases. The CDR3 has 15 amino acids. CDR3 coding DNA: TGTGCCAGCAGTCTAGACAGGGCTGGGGCCAACGTCCTGACTTTC. Residues: CASSLDRAGANVLTF.

The chain carries TRBV5-6 and TRBJ1-2, with 12 bases matching TRBD1. V lost 0 bases to trimming and J lost 8 bases; unmatched junction nucleotides: 11. This CDR3 comprises 17 residues. Germline V lookup: CDR1 SGHDT, CDR2 YYEEEE. The CDR3 sequence is CASSLGPGQGAARGYTF. Here the CDR3 DNA reads TGTGCCAGCAGCTTGGGTCCGGGACAGGGGGCGGCGAGGGGCTACACCTTC.

The chain combines TRBV18 with TRBJ2-1; 10 bases map to TRBD1. V was pared by 2 bases and J by 8 bases, with 0 bases of the junction left unmatched. From germline, CDR1 is KGHSH and CDR2 LQKENI. The CDR3 has 13 residues. CDR3 bases: TGTGCCAGCTCACCAGGACAGGGGGATGAGCAGTTCTTC. Protein product: CASSPGQGDEQFF.

The rearrangement joins TRBV11-3 to TRBJ2-1; TRBD2 agrees at 14 bases. The V gene end was trimmed by 4 bases and the J gene end by 12 bases; junction bases not matched to a gene: 11. There are 16 residues in the CDR3. Germline V gene sequence: CDR1 SGHNT, CDR2 YENEEA. The CDR3 loop reads CASSSGLGLAGVTQFF. The CDR3 nucleotides read TGTGCCAGCAGCTCAGGTCTGGGACTAGCGGGAGTAACGCAGTTCTTC.